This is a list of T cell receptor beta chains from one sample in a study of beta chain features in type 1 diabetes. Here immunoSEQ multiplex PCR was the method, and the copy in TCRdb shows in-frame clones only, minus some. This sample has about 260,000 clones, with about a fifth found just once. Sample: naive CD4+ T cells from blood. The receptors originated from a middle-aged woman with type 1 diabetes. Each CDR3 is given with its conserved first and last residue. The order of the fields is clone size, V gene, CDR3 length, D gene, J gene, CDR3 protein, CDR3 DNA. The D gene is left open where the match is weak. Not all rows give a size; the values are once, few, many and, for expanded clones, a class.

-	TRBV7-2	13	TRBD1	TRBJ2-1	CASTSDRDNEQFF	TGTGCCAGCACCTCGGACAGGGACAATGAGCAGTTCTTC
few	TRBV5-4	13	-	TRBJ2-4	CASSLEGVAIQYF	TGTGCCAGCAGCTTGGAGGGGGTGGCCATTCAGTACTTC
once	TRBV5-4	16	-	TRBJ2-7	CASSSFSGPSSYEQYF	TGTGCCAGCAGCTCGTTCAGCGGGCCTAGCTCCTACGAGCAGTACTTC
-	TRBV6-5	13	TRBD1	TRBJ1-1	CASSRAPGGEAFF	TGTGCCAGCAGCAGAGCGCCAGGGGGGGAAGCTTTCTTT
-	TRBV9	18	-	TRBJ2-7	CASSVEGRGPKGEHEQYF	TGTGCCAGCAGCGTAGAAGGCCGAGGCCCTAAAGGAGAACACGAGCAGTACTTC
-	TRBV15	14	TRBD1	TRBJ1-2	CATRHPGTAGGYTF	TGTGCCACCAGACACCCCGGGACAGCTGGCGGCTACACCTTC
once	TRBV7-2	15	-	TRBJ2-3	CASSSLLTSSDTQYF	TGTGCCAGCAGCTCCCTCCTGACTAGTTCAGATACGCAGTATTTT
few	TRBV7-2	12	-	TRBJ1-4	CASSYLNEKLFF	TGTGCCAGCAGTTATTTAAATGAAAAACTGTTTTTT
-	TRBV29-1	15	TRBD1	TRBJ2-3	CSVFTRQGGTDTQYF	TGCAGCGTTTTTACTCGACAGGGCGGAACAGATACGCAGTATTTT
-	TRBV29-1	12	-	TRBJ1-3	CSVATTGDTIYF	TGCAGCGTTGCTACAACCGGAGACACCATATATTTT
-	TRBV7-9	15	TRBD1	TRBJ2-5	CASSQGQGLEETQYF	TGTGCCAGCAGCCAAGGACAGGGACTCGAAGAGACCCAGTACTTC
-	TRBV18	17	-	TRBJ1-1	CASSSTRSARGGTEAFF	TGTGCCAGCTCCTCCACGAGGTCCGCACGCGGGGGCACTGAAGCTTTCTTT
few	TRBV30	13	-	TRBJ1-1	CAWSPGVMAEAFF	TGTGCCTGGAGTCCAGGGGTTATGGCTGAAGCTTTCTTT
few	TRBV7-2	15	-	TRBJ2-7	CASSSGGAENYEQYF	TGTGCCAGCAGCTCAGGAGGGGCAGAGAACTACGAGCAGTACTTC
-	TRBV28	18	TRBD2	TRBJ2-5	CASSFSGRAGLGLETQYF	TGTGCCAGCAGTTTTAGCGGGAGGGCCGGGTTAGGGTTGGAGACCCAGTACTTC
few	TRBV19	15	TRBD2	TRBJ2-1	CASMRWEGGYNEQFF	TGTGCCAGTATGAGGTGGGAGGGCGGCTACAATGAGCAGTTCTTC
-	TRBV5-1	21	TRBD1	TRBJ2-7	CASSPSLGQARPGQLTYEQYF	TGCGCCAGCAGCCCATCGCTGGGACAGGCAAGACCGGGGCAGTTGACCTACGAGCAGTACTTC
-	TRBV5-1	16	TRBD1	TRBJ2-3	CASSMGTGPSTDTQYF	TGCGCCAGCAGCATGGGGACAGGGCCTAGCACAGATACGCAGTATTTT
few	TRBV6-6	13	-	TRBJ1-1	CASTPLGGTEAFF	TGTGCCAGCACCCCTTTAGGGGGCACTGAAGCTTTCTTT
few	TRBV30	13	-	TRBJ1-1	CAWSRQLNTEAFF	TGTGCCTGGAGTAGACAGCTGAACACTGAAGCTTTCTTT
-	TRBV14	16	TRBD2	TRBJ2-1	CASSQGLAGGYNEQFF	TGTGCCAGCAGCCAAGGTCTAGCGGGAGGGTATAATGAGCAGTTCTTC
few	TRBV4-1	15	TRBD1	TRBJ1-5	CASRVSGQENQPQHF	TGCGCCAGCAGAGTCTCGGGACAGGAAAATCAGCCCCAGCATTTT
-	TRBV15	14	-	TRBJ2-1	CATSRDGRLGEQFF	TGTGCCACCAGCAGAGATGGCAGGCTCGGTGAGCAGTTCTTC
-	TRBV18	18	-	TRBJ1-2	CASSPPSGGPEGAHGYTF	TGTGCCAGCTCACCACCGTCGGGAGGTCCGGAAGGGGCCCATGGCTACACCTTC
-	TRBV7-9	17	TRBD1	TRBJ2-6	CASSLGTGDIGANVLTF	TGTGCCAGCAGCTTGGGGACAGGGGACATTGGGGCCAACGTCCTGACTTTC
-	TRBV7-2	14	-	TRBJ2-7	CASLEETESYEQYF	TGTGCCAGCCTCGAGGAGACAGAATCCTACGAGCAGTACTTC
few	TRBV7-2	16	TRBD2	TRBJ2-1	CASSLVGAGGLNEQFF	TGTGCCAGCAGCTTAGTGGGTGCGGGGGGTTTAAATGAGCAGTTCTTC
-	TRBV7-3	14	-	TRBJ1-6	CASSYTGGSSPLHF	TGTGCCAGCAGCTATACGGGGGGGAGTTCACCCCTCCACTTT
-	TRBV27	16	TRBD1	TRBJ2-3	CASSPPRQGSTDTQYF	TGTGCCAGCAGTCCACCAAGACAGGGAAGCACAGATACGCAGTATTTT
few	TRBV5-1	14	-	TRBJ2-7	CASSLHGGTYEQYF	TGCGCCAGCAGCCTCCACGGCGGCACCTACGAGCAGTACTTC
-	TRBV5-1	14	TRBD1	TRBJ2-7	CASSDQGAPYEQYF	TGCGCCAGCAGCGACCAGGGGGCTCCCTACGAGCAGTACTTC
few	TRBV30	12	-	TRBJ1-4	CAWDLPGEKLFF	TGTGCCTGGGACCTTCCAGGGGAAAAACTGTTTTTT
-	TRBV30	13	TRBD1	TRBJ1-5	CAWSVTRQGIPHF	TGTGCCTGGAGTGTAACGAGACAGGGGATCCCTCATTTT
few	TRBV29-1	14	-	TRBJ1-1	CSVDAAGRNTEAFF	TGCAGCGTAGACGCAGCGGGGCGGAACACTGAAGCTTTCTTT
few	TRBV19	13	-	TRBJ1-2	CASRPGSSYGYTF	TGTGCCAGTAGGCCAGGATCGTCCTATGGCTACACCTTC
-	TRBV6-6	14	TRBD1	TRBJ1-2	CASSSGQGSYGYTF	TGTGCCAGCAGTTCCGGACAGGGGAGCTATGGCTACACCTTC
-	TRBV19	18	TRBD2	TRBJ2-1	CASSVSLAGGPLYNEQFF	TGTGCCAGTAGTGTCTCGTTAGCGGGAGGGCCTTTATACAATGAGCAGTTCTTC
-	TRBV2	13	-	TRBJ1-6	CASKDLTGSPLHF	TGTGCCAGCAAGGATCTTACAGGTTCACCCCTCCACTTT
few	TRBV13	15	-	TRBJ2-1	CASSALASSYNEQFF	TGTGCCAGCAGCGCCTTAGCGAGTTCCTACAATGAGCAGTTCTTC
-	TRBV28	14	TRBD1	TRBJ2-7	CASSLGTAPYEQYF	TGTGCCAGCAGTTTGGGGACAGCCCCCTACGAGCAGTACTTC
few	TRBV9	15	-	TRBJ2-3	CASSVEWGLTDTQYF	TGTGCCAGCAGCGTTGAATGGGGCCTAACAGATACGCAGTATTTT
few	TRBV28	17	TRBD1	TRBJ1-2	CASSSPLTTGEVYGYTF	TGTGCCAGCAGTTCCCCGCTGACGACAGGGGAGGTCTATGGCTACACCTTC
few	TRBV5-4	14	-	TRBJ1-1	CASTLRGGNTEAFF	TGTGCCAGCACCCTCCGGGGAGGAAACACTGAAGCTTTCTTT
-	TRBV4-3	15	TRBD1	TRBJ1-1	CASSASGGRRTEAFF	TGCGCCAGCAGCGCATCAGGGGGCAGGAGGACTGAAGCTTTCTTT
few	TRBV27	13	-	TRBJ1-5	CASSLDTNQPQHF	TGTGCCAGCAGTTTGGACACCAATCAGCCCCAGCATTTT
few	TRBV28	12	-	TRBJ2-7	CASSPILREQYF	TGTGCCAGCAGTCCCATCCTACGCGAGCAGTACTTC
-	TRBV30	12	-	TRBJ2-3	CAWAQGGDTQYF	TGTGCCTGGGCCCAGGGCGGAGATACGCAGTATTTT